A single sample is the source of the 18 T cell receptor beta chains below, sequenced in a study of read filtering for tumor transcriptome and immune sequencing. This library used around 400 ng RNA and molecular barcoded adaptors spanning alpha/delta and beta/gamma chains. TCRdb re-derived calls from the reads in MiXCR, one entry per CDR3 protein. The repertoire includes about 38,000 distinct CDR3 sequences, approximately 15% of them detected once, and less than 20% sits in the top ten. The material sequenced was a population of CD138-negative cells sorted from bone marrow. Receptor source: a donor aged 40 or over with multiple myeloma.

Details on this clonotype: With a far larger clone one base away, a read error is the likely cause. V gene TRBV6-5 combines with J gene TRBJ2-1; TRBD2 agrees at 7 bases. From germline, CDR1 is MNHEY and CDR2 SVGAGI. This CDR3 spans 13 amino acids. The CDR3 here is CASSYLERGEQSF. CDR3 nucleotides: TGTGCCAGCAGTTACCTAGAGCGGGGTGAGCAGTCCTTC.

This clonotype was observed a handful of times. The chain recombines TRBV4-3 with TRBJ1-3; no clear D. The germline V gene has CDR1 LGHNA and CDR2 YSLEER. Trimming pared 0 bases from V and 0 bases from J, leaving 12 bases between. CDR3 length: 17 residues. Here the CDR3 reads CASSQDSALSSGNTIYF. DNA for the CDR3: TGCGCCAGCAGCCAAGATTCGGCCCTGTCCTCTGGAAACACCATATATTTT.

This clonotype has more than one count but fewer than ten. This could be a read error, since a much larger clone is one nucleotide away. Here the CDR3 DNA reads TGTGCCAGTAGACCCTCCGAGGCCAGCTCTGGAAACACCATATATTTT. Amino acid sequence: CASRPSEASSGNTIYF. This rearrangement joins TRBV19 to TRBJ1-3; D gene ambiguous. The CDR3 runs to 16 residues. Germline V gene data show CDR1 as LNHDA and CDR2 as SQIVND (reference sequence). Trimming left V 6 bases short and J 0 bases short, with 15 bases between.

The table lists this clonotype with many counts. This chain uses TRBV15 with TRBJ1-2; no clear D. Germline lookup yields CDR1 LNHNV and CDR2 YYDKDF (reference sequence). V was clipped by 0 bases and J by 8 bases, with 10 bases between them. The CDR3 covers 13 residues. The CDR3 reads CATSRDNLGGYTF. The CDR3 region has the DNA TGTGCCACCAGCAGAGATAACCTAGGAGGCTACACCTTC.

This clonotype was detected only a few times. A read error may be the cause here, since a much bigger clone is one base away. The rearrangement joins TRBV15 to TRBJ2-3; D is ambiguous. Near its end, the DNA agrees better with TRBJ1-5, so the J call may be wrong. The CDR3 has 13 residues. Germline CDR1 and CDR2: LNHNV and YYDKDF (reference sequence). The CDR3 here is CATSRQRTDTQHF. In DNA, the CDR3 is TGTGCCACCAGCAGACAACGCACAGATACGCAGCATTTT.

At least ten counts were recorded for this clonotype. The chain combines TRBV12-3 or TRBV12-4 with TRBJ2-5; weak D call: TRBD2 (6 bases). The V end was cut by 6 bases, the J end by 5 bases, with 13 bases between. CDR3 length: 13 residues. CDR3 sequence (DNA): TGTGCCAGCAGCCCGGGACTGAGGGAGACCCAGTACTTC. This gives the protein CASSPGLRETQYF.

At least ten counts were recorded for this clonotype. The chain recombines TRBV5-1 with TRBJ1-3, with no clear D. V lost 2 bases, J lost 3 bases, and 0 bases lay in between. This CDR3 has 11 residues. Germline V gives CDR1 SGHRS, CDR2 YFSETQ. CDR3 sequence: CASSFGNTIYF. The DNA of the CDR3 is TGCGCCAGCAGCTTTGGAAACACCATATATTTT.

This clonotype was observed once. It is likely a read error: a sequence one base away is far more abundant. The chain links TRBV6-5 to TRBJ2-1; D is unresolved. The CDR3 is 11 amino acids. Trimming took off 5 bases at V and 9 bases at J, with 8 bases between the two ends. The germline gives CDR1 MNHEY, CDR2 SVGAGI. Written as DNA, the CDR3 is TGTGCCAGCAGTGAAAGTGCTGAGCAGTTCTTC. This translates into CASSESAEQFF.

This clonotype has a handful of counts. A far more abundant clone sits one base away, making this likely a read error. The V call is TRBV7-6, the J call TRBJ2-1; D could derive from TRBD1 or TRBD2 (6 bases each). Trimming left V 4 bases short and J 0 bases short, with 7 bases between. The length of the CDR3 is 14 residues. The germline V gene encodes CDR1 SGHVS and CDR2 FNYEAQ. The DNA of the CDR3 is TGTGCCAGCAGCTCGGGGGCCTCCTACAATGAGCAGTTCTTC. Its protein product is CASSSGASYNEQFF.

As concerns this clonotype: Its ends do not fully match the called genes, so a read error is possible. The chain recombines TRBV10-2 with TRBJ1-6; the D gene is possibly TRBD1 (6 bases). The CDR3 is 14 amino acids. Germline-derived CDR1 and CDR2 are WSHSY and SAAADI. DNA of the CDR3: TGCGCCAGCGGTGATTCAGGGGTGAGATCACCCCTCCACTTT. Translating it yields CASGDSGVRSPLHF.

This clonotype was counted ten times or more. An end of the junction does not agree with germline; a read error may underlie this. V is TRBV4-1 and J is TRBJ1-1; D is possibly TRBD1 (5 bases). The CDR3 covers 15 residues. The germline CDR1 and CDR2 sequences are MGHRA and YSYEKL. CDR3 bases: TGTGCCAGCAGCCTCGGGGGTCAGCCAAACACTGAAGCTTTCTTT. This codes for CASSLGGQPNTEAFF.

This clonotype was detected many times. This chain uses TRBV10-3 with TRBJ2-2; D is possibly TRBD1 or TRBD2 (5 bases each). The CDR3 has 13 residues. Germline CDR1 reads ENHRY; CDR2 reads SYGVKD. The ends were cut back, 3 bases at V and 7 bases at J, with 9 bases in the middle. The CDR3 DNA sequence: TGTGCCATCAGTGAAAGGGACGGCGGGGAGCTGTTTTTT. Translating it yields CAISERDGGELFF.

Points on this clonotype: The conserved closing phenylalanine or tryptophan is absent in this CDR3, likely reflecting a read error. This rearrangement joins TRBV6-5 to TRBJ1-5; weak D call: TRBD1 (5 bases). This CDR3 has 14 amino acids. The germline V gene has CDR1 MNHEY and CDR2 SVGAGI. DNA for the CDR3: TGTGCCAGCAGTTTCTCGGGACGGAATCGGCCCCAGCATCTT. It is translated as CASSFSGRNRPQHL.

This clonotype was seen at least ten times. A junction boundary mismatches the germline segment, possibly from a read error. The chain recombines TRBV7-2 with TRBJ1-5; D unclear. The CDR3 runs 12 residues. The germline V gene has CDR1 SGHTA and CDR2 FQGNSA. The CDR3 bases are TGTGCCAGCAGCTCGCCAAATCACCCCCAGCATTTT. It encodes CASSSPNHPQHF.

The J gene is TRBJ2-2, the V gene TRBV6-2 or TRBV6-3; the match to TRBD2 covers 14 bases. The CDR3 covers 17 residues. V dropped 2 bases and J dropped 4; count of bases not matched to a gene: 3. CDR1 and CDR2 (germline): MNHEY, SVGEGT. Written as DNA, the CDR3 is TGTGCCAGCAGTTACGGACTAGCGGGGGGCCCCACCGGGGAGCTGTTTTTT. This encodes CASSYGLAGGPTGELFF.

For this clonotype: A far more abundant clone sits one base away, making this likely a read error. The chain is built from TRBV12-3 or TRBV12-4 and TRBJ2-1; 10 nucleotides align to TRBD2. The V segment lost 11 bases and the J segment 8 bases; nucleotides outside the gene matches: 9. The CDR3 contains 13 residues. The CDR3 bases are TGTGCCGGCATGGCTAGCGGGGGCTATGAGCAGTTCTTC. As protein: CAGMASGGYEQFF.

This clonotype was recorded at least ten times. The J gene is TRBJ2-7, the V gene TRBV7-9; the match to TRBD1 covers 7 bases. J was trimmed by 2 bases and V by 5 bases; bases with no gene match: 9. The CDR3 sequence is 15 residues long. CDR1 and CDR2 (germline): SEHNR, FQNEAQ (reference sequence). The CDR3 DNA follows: TGTGCCAGCAGCCGGGGACAGCTGGGAACCTACGAGCAGTACTTC. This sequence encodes CASSRGQLGTYEQYF.

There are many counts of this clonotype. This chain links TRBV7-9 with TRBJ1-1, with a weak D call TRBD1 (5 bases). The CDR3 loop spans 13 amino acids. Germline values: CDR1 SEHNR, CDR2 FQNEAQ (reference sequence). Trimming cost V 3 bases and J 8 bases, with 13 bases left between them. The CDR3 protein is CASSFRGGPEAFF. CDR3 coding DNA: TGTGCCAGCAGCTTCCGGGGGGGACCCGAAGCTTTCTTT.